This T cell receptor (beta chain) was recovered during a study of blood T cell repertoires in COVID-19. Study-level information: Acute and convalescent COVID-19 samples came from the United States, Italy and Spain.

Repertoires were generated with immunoSEQ multiplex PCR, while TCRdb's copy carries only in-frame clones and drops some. Found here are roughly 150,000 clones, around nine tenths of them singletons; the top ten hold approximately 10%. This sequence was found in a woman in her seventies with COVID-19, enrolled during active disease. Sequencing was performed on peripheral blood.

In nucleotides, the CDR3 is TGTGCCAGCAGCTTGGGTCAGGAAGCTTATGGCTACACCTTC. Translation: CASSLGQEAYGYTF. The chain links TRBV5-4 to TRBJ1-2; D is uncertain. The CDR3 is made up of 14 amino acids. The V end was cut by 0 bases, the J end by 5 bases, with 11 bases between. Germline V gene lookup returns CDR1 SGHNT and CDR2 YYREEE (reference sequence). Drawing the rest from reference TRBV5-4 and TRBJ1-2, the complete variable domain is ETGVTQSPTHLIKTRGQQVTLRCSSQSGHNTVSWYQQALGQGPQFIFQYYREEENGRGNFPPRFSGLQFPNYSSELNVNALELDDSALYLCASSLGQEAYGYTFGSGTRLTVV.